This is a list of T cell receptor beta chains from one sample in a study of control samples from healthy donors and cancer patients. Libraries were prepared by immunoSEQ multiplex PCR; TCRdb keeps only in-frame clonotypes and omits some of them. The sample has approximately 86,000 clones, more than 75% seen once. The sequenced sample consisted of blood. The source of these receptors is a man in his thirties or forties in good health. Both conserved end residues are trimmed from each CDR3. The D gene is left open where the match is weak.

d_call,v_call,j_call,cdr3_aa
-,TRBV20-1,TRBJ2-3,SASADRGGWAYTQY
TRBD1,TRBV6-1,TRBJ1-1,ASSEEGGSEAF
-,TRBV4-1,TRBJ1-1,ASSQEPHTEAF
-,TRBV28,TRBJ2-1,ASSFGSASYNEQF
-,TRBV4-1,TRBJ2-2,ASEGGVCVRTGELF
TRBD1,TRBV10-1,TRBJ2-1,ASSESRDRGTYNEQF
-,TRBV12-3/TRBV12-4,TRBJ1-1,ASSLQGGTEAF
-,TRBV30,TRBJ1-1,AWNDEGTEAF
TRBD1,TRBV28,TRBJ2-7,ASSLLGQGGYEQY
TRBD1,TRBV18,TRBJ1-4,ASSQGAAYEKLF
TRBD1,TRBV12-5,TRBJ1-5,ASGPWTGGNNQPQH
-,TRBV30,TRBJ2-1,AWNTGTLNNEQF
-,TRBV24-1,TRBJ2-7,ATSDSSGRYEQY
-,TRBV5-8,TRBJ1-4,ASSPREKLF
-,TRBV5-1,TRBJ1-2,ASSLTTNYGYT
-,TRBV4-2,TRBJ1-2,ASSPTGTDYKGYGYT
TRBD2,TRBV5-1,TRBJ2-1,ASSPRNSGAYNEQF
-,TRBV24-1,TRBJ1-1,ATSRTGVDREAF
TRBD1,TRBV7-2,TRBJ1-1,ASSPTGTGGTGTEAF
-,TRBV12-1,TRBJ2-2,ASSLGGGDRANTGELF
-,TRBV30,TRBJ1-3,AWSALSGNTIY
-,TRBV6-2/TRBV6-3,TRBJ1-2,ASSYGQAYGYT
TRBD2,TRBV6-6,TRBJ2-3,ASSYRTSGGGDTQY
-,TRBV18,TRBJ2-3,ASSLRGTDTQY
TRBD1,TRBV7-3,TRBJ1-2,ASSLGGQFPST
-,TRBV7-2,TRBJ1-6,ASSERQQPTTPLH
-,TRBV5-1,TRBJ2-7,ASSYSYEQY
-,TRBV19,TRBJ1-1,ASSSPYTGKENTEAF
-,TRBV5-6,TRBJ2-7,ASSLGAAYEQY
-,TRBV7-2,TRBJ2-5,ASSPPGSPPETQY
TRBD1,TRBV6-1,TRBJ1-2,ASSEDRFLYT
TRBD1,TRBV6-4,TRBJ2-2,ASRRQGAQALPGELF
-,TRBV18,TRBJ1-3,ASSPGLAAGNTIY
-,TRBV7-3,TRBJ1-1,ASSLTGLGNTEAF
-,TRBV13,TRBJ1-5,ASSLKGYSNQPQH
-,TRBV3-1/TRBV3-2,TRBJ1-3,ASSQGQTSGNTIY
-,TRBV5-1,TRBJ1-2,ASSLGGSSNYGYT
TRBD1,TRBV6-5,TRBJ1-5,ASSSPGQGGQPQH
-,TRBV18,TRBJ2-3,ASSGNLGTDTQY